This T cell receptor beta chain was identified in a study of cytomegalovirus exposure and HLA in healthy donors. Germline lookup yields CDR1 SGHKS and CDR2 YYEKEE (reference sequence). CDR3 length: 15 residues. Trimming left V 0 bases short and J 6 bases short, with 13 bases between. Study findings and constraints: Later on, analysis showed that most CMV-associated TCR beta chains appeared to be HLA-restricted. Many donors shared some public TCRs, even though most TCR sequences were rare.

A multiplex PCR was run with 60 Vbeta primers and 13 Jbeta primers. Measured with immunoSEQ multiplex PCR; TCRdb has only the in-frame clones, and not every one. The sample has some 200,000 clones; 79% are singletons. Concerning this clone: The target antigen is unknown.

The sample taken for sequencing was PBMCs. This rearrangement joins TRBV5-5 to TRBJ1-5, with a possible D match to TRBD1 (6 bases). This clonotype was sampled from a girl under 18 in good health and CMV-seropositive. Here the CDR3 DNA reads TGTGCCAGCAGCTTGGGGAGGGGGGAGGGTCAGCCCCAGCATTTT. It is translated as CASSLGRGEGQPQHF.